This T cell receptor (beta chain) originates from a study of T cells in Graves' hyperthyroidism and ophthalmopathy. Concerning this clonotype: The antigen remains undetermined. A single base separates this from a much larger clone, so it may be a read error.

Amplification yielded TCR beta CDR3 regions, with RNA transcripts as the source. Carried out on the TCR CDR3, a first-round RT-PCR used the HTBI primer set. MiXCR was run by TCRdb on the multiplex PCR reads, yielding one entry per CDR3 protein. In the table there are some 400,000 distinct CDR3 sequences, about 14% of which are singletons. Study-level points and caveats: Blood also carried most thyroid clonotypes expanded above 0.001.

The TCR originated in a woman in her sixties with Graves' hyperthyroidism. Sequenced: blood.

CDR3 amino acids: CASSPPGRAQYF. In nucleotides, the CDR3 is TGCGCCAGCAGCCCCCCTGGGAGGGCCCAGTACTTC. The chain links TRBV4-1 to TRBJ2-5, with TRBD2 matching over 7 bases. The CDR3 consists of 12 residues. Germline lookup yields CDR1 MGHRA and CDR2 YSYEKL. With V trimmed by 4 bases and J by 9 bases, 5 bases remained unmatched.